Below, one TCR beta chain is given with its context. What it binds is not known. At one of its ends the junction is not consistent with the germline gene, which may arise from a read error. This sample was included in a study of human T cells and chemical hapten exposure. Time point meaning: patch test 1, 2 weeks after DPC sensitization. Treatment: therapeutic diphenylcyclopropenone sensitization with weekly scalp DPC. Blood, whole and unfractionated, served as the source for total RNA extraction. The CDR3 totals 18 residues. Germline CDR1 reads SGHVS; CDR2 reads FNYEAQ. TCRdb reanalysed the RACE reads using MiXCR and keeps one entry per CDR3 protein. Of approximately 34,000 distinct CDR3 sequences listed, 6% to 7% are singletons. Whole-study findings and limits: Versus controls, significantly more large CDR3 similarity clusters arose from expanded TCRs. No shift was seen in TCRs above 1 in 1000 frequency with DPC sensitization. Counts of expanded TCRs (at PT1) showed a positive correlation with patch test score.

The TCR sequence derives from a woman aged 25 to 39 with alopecia areata. Some clones in this sample may be carry-over from other donors' samples. Here the sequenced sample was whole blood, taken in connection with sensitization to the hapten diphenylcyclopropenone (DPC). The chain carries TRBV7-6 and TRBJ2-2; 9 nucleotides match TRBD2. The CDR3 here is CASSLAGRNPQPSGELFF. The CDR3 nucleotides read TGTGCCAGCAGCCTAGCGGGGCGGAACCCGCAACCTTCCGGGGAGCTGTTTTTT.